Each of the 18 T cell receptor beta chains below was sequenced from the same sample in a study of blood T cell repertoires in COVID-19. Some clones are missing from TCRdb's copy, which holds only in-frame ones; the method was immunoSEQ multiplex PCR. The repertoire holds around 300,000 clones, with around 92% as singletons. Specimen: PBMCs or T cells enriched from blood (not recorded which). The receptors derive from a woman between 55 and 75 years old who had recovered from COVID-19.

The chain joins TRBV30 to TRBJ1-1, with TRBD1 as a possible D gene (6 bases). This CDR3 comprises 17 residues. The germline gives CDR1 GTSNPN, CDR2 SVGIG (reference sequence). V lost 0 bases and J lost 4, with 21 bases in between. The CDR3 DNA sequence: TGTGCCTGGAGTGTCTGGGGGGGGCCCAGGTTGGGCACTGAAGCTTTCTTT. Encoded protein: CAWSVWGGPRLGTEAFF.

The sample holds one count of this clone. The V call is TRBV7-3, the J call TRBJ1-1; no definite D call. The CDR3 has 13 residues. V was cut by 4 bases and J by 1 base, with 7 bases left in between. Germline-derived CDR1 and CDR2 are SGHTA and FQGTGA. The CDR3 DNA follows: TGTGCCAGCAGCTCCCTAGCGAACACTGAAGCTTTCTTT. Translation gives CASSSLANTEAFF.

The genes are TRBV28 and TRBJ1-2; no reliable D call. Germline CDR1 MDHEN, CDR2 SYDVKM. The CDR3 consists of 12 residues. V lost 3 bases to trimming and J lost 6 bases, with 8 bases between them. This CDR3 is CASSFGMDGYTF. CDR3 sequence (DNA): TGTGCCAGCAGTTTTGGCATGGATGGCTACACCTTC.

This chain connects TRBV6-1 to TRBJ2-2; no reliable D call. Per the germline V gene, CDR1 is MNHNS and CDR2 is SASEGT. V was shortened by 3 bases and J by 4 bases, with 9 bases between the two germline ends. The CDR3 runs 14 residues. CDR3 in DNA: TGTGCCAGCAGTGAGTGGGCTGCCACCGGGGAGCTGTTTTTT. Its translation: CASSEWAATGELFF.

The chain carries TRBV3-1 (or the pseudogene TRBV3-2) and TRBJ2-2; 8 nucleotides align to TRBD2. The V and J ends lost 6 bases and 6 bases, in that order; junction bases with no gene match: 9. CDR3 length equals 15 residues. Germline V CDR1 and CDR2: LGHDT, YNNKEL (reference sequence). CDR3 sequence: CASRQSGRRAGELFF. CDR3 nucleotide sequence: TGTGCCAGCAGGCAGAGCGGGAGACGGGCCGGGGAGCTGTTTTTT.

The V gene is TRBV5-6, the J gene TRBJ1-1; a weak D match, TRBD1 (5 bases). The CDR3 consists of 11 residues. The germline gives CDR1 SGHDT, CDR2 YYEEEE. Trimming took off 4 bases at V and 5 bases at J, with 6 bases between the two ends. The chain's CDR3 is CASSRGTEAFF. CDR3 DNA sequence: TGTGCCAGCAGCCGGGGGACTGAAGCTTTCTTT.

The rearrangement joins TRBV30 to TRBJ2-1, with D hard to call. The CDR3 has 13 amino acids. Per germline, CDR1 GTSNPN and CDR2 SVGIG (reference sequence). The ends were cut back, 2 bases at V and 5 bases at J, with 10 bases in the middle. Here the CDR3 DNA reads TGTGCCTGGAGTCCCAACACAAACAATGAGCAGTTCTTC. This encodes CAWSPNTNNEQFF.

This chain joins TRBV11-2 and TRBJ2-1, with D unclear. This CDR3 is built from 15 residues. In germline, CDR1 is SGHAT, CDR2 FQNNGV. Trimming took off 1 base at V and 4 bases at J, with 11 bases between the two ends. The CDR3: CASSLVRHSYNEQFF. The CDR3 bases are TGTGCCAGCAGCTTAGTTCGACACTCATACAATGAGCAGTTCTTC.

The rearrangement joins TRBV9 to TRBJ1-3; D might be TRBD1 (5 bases). The CDR3 consists of 14 residues. The V gene's germline CDR1 is SGDLS and CDR2 YYNGEE. The V gene lost 3 bases and the J gene lost 8 bases, with 15 bases spanning the gap. The CDR3 bases are TGTGCCAGCAGCGCTCTGACAGCGGGCGACACCATATATTTT. This sequence encodes CASSALTAGDTIYF.

This clone was recorded a few times. The CDR3: CASSLRQGREGYEQYF. CDR3 bases: TGTGCCAGCAGTTTAAGACAGGGGCGGGAGGGCTACGAGCAGTACTTC. V is TRBV27 and J is TRBJ2-7, with D perhaps TRBD2 (9 bases). Germline CDR1 reads MNHEY; CDR2 reads SMNVEV (reference sequence). The CDR3 has 16 residues. V shed 2 bases and J shed 3 bases, with 17 bases lying between them.

The chain links TRBV19 to TRBJ2-5; 8 nucleotides agree with TRBD2. V gave up 6 bases and J gave up 1 base; unmatched junction bases: 4. CDR3 length equals 14 residues. Germline V gives CDR1 LNHDA, CDR2 SQIVND (reference sequence). In DNA form, the CDR3 reads TGTGCCAGTAGCATTACTAGCGGCCAAGAGACCCAGTACTTC. Translating it yields CASSITSGQETQYF.

The CDR3 protein is CASSIARDVTYNEQFF. DNA of the CDR3: TGTGCCAGCAGTATAGCTAGAGACGTAACCTACAATGAGCAGTTCTTC. The chain couples TRBV27 to TRBJ2-1; no definite D call. V lost 5 bases and J lost 2, with 16 bases in between. The CDR3 runs 16 residues. Germline CDR1 is MNHEY and CDR2 is SMNVEV (reference sequence).

The CDR3 sequence: CASSRDRLAGFSSYNEQFF. CDR3 DNA sequence: TGTGCCAGCTCCCGGGATAGACTAGCGGGCTTCAGCTCCTACAATGAGCAGTTCTTC. The chain has TRBV18 and TRBJ2-1; 10 bases align to TRBD2. The CDR3 totals 19 residues. V lost 6 bases, J lost 0 bases, and 14 bases stayed unmatched. Looked up from germline, CDR1 is KGHSH and CDR2 is LQKENI.

V gene TRBV3-1 (or the pseudogene TRBV3-2) combines with J gene TRBJ2-3, with 10 bases identical to TRBD2. V was pared by 6 bases and J by 9 bases, with 15 bases of the junction left unmatched. CDR1 is LGHDT, CDR2 YNNKEL, per germline (reference sequence). There are 16 residues in the CDR3. The CDR3 reads CASSPGELAGAGTQYF. The DNA of the CDR3 is TGTGCCAGCAGTCCGGGTGAGCTAGCGGGGGCAGGAACGCAGTATTTT.

V and J are TRBV2 and TRBJ2-7; D perhaps matches TRBD2 (6 bases). V shed 3 bases and J shed 2 bases, with 14 bases lying between them. The length of the CDR3 is 15 residues. Germline loops: CDR1 SNHLY, CDR2 FYNNEI. The CDR3 region is CASSERAGTAYEQYF. CDR3 DNA: TGTGCCAGCAGTGAGCGTGCGGGGACCGCCTACGAGCAGTACTTC.

The chain employs TRBV3-1 (or the pseudogene TRBV3-2) and TRBJ1-1; 7 bases map to TRBD1. The V gene's germline CDR1 is LGHDT and CDR2 YNNKEL (reference sequence). CDR3 length: 14 residues. V trimming: 3 bases; J trimming: 5 bases; junction bases outside the gene matches: 6. DNA of the CDR3: TGTGCCAGCAGCCAGGTCACAGGGGTTACTGAAGCTTTCTTT. This translates into CASSQVTGVTEAFF.

The chain joins TRBV30 to TRBJ1-6, with D perhaps matching TRBD1 (5 bases). The CDR3 extends over 13 amino acids. Per germline, CDR1 GTSNPN and CDR2 SVGIG (reference sequence). Trimming removed 2 bases at V and 4 bases at J, with 6 bases between. The chain's CDR3 is CAWSRGYNSPLHF. Written as DNA, the CDR3 is TGTGCCTGGAGTAGGGGTTATAATTCACCCCTCCACTTT.

This clone was seen a handful of times. This chain uses TRBV5-4 with TRBJ2-5; 7 nucleotides line up with TRBD1. Germline values: CDR1 SGHNT, CDR2 YYREEE (reference sequence). V lost 6 bases and J lost 1; bases outside the gene matches: 12. The CDR3 length is 16 residues. The CDR3 sequence is CASTKKGQAPQETQYF. The CDR3 DNA reads as TGTGCCAGCACCAAGAAAGGACAGGCTCCCCAAGAGACCCAGTACTTC.